Listed below are T cell receptor beta chains from one sample, sequenced in a study of blood T cell repertoires in COVID-19. Some clones are missing from TCRdb's copy, which holds only in-frame ones; the method was immunoSEQ multiplex PCR. The sample shows tens of thousands of clones, approximately 90% of them seen only once. Sequencing was performed on peripheral blood. These receptors came from a woman aged 70-85 years with active COVID-19. Each CDR3 is given with its conserved first and last residue. D genes are given only for firm matches. A row's size may be missing; if present it is once, few, many or a size class.

CDR3 DNA	CDR3 protein	clone size	J gene	D gene	V gene
TGCGCCAGCAGCTTGGAAAGTTATAGCGGGAGGTGGTTCTTC	CASSLESYSGRWFF	-	TRBJ2-1	TRBD2	TRBV5-1
TGTGCCACCAGTGAGGAATCCGACGGGAACCTCTCTGGAAACACCATATATTTT	CATSEESDGNLSGNTIYF	-	TRBJ1-3	-	TRBV24-1
TGTGCCAGCAGCTTCCGGGGGGGTGAAAAACTGTTTTTT	CASSFRGGEKLFF	-	TRBJ1-4	-	TRBV7-8
TGTGCCAGCAGCTTAGATCTCGGGGCAACTAATGAAAAACTGTTTTTT	CASSLDLGATNEKLFF	-	TRBJ1-4	-	TRBV11-2
TGCGCCAGCCGGAGGGACAGGACGTATGGCTACACCTTC	CASRRDRTYGYTF	once	TRBJ1-2	TRBD1	TRBV5-1
TGTGCCAGCAGTTTATGGGCGACTAGCGGGAGAGGAACCGGGGAGCTGTTTTTT	CASSLWATSGRGTGELFF	-	TRBJ2-2	TRBD2	TRBV28
TGTGCCAGCAGTTACAAATTGGCAGGGGCGGGCTACGAGCAGTACTTC	CASSYKLAGAGYEQYF	-	TRBJ2-7	-	TRBV6-5
TGTGCCAGCAGTTTATCCACAGGGCACTACGAGCAGTACTTC	CASSLSTGHYEQYF	-	TRBJ2-7	-	TRBV28
TGTGCCAGCTCACCAACAGGGGACTCCTACAATGAGCAGTTCTTC	CASSPTGDSYNEQFF	-	TRBJ2-1	TRBD1	TRBV18
TGCGCCAGCAGCTCGGTCCTACAAGAGACCCAGTACTTC	CASSSVLQETQYF	-	TRBJ2-5	-	TRBV5-1
TGTGCCACCCAGACAGGGGGCTACGAGCAGTACTTC	CATQTGGYEQYF	-	TRBJ2-7	TRBD1	TRBV7-9
TGCGCCAGCAGCTTGTCGACAGGGGCAGGTGGCTACACCTTC	CASSLSTGAGGYTF	-	TRBJ1-2	TRBD1	TRBV5-1
TGTGCCAGCAAACCGGGACAGGGTTTCTACGAGCAGTACTTC	CASKPGQGFYEQYF	once	TRBJ2-7	TRBD1	TRBV6-5
TGTGCCAGCAGCTTTTTAGGGACTAGCGGGAGGGCTGAGCAGTTCTTC	CASSFLGTSGRAEQFF	-	TRBJ2-1	TRBD2	TRBV7-3
TGTGCCACCAGTGATTCTAGGGCGGGCCGAAACGAGCAGTACTTC	CATSDSRAGRNEQYF	-	TRBJ2-7	-	TRBV24-1
TGCGCCAGTTCCCGGGACTTTAAAGAGACCCAGTACTTC	CASSRDFKETQYF	-	TRBJ2-5	-	TRBV10-1
TGTGCCAGCAGCCAAGCGGTCGTTAGCGGGGCCCCCCACACAGATACGCAGTATTTT	CASSQAVVSGAPHTDTQYF	-	TRBJ2-3	TRBD2	TRBV4-2
TGTGCCAGCAGCCCAATGAACGGGGGGGGCTACACCTTC	CASSPMNGGGYTF	-	TRBJ1-2	-	TRBV27
TGTGCCAGCCGGAGACTAGCGGGAGACGCAGATACGCAGTATTTT	CASRRLAGDADTQYF	-	TRBJ2-3	TRBD2	TRBV2
TGTGCCAGCAGTTTAAGTGCGCCAACCTACAATGAGCAGTTCTTC	CASSLSAPTYNEQFF	-	TRBJ2-1	-	TRBV27
TGTGCCAGCAAAAGGGGAGGTGAGGAGCAGTACTTC	CASKRGGEEQYF	-	TRBJ2-7	-	TRBV2
TGTGCCAGCAGCTTAGTTCTAGCGGGATCCCATGAGCAGTTCTTC	CASSLVLAGSHEQFF	few	TRBJ2-1	TRBD2	TRBV7-8
TGTGCCAGCAGTTACTCGGGACAGAATGGGGCCAACGTCCTGACTTTC	CASSYSGQNGANVLTF	once	TRBJ2-6	TRBD1	TRBV6-6
TGTGCCAGCCGGAGCCCGGGACTAGCCTACGAGCAGTACTTC	CASRSPGLAYEQYF	medium-sized	TRBJ2-7	TRBD2	TRBV6-6
TGTGCCAGCAGCTTAGGAGGGACGAACACCGGGGAGCTGTTTTTT	CASSLGGTNTGELFF	-	TRBJ2-2	-	TRBV5-6
TGTGCCAGCAGCTTTTGGTGGGTAAAGGGGGTCTCCTACGAGCAGTACTTC	CASSFWWVKGVSYEQYF	-	TRBJ2-7	-	TRBV11-2
TGTGCCAGCAGGGGGACAGGGACTGTCTACGAGCAGTACTTC	CASRGTGTVYEQYF	-	TRBJ2-7	TRBD1	TRBV6-5
TGTGCCAGCAGCTTAGAGGGGGAGGAGCAGTTCTTC	CASSLEGEEQFF	-	TRBJ2-1	-	TRBV13
TGCAGCGTTCTGACTAGCGGGCCGCAGTACTTC	CSVLTSGPQYF	-	TRBJ2-7	TRBD2	TRBV29-1
TGTGCCAGCAATCTCGGGGGACGGCTCCAAGAGACCCAGTACTTC	CASNLGGRLQETQYF	-	TRBJ2-5	-	TRBV28
TGTGCCAGCAGTGATGGGACTAGCGGGGAGACAACCAAGCAGTACTTC	CASSDGTSGETTKQYF	-	TRBJ2-7	TRBD2	TRBV2
TGTGCCTCACAGGGCACTAATTCACCCCTCCACTTT	CASQGTNSPLHF	-	TRBJ1-6	-	TRBV30
TGCGCCAGCAGCTTACAGGGCCAGAACACTGAAGCTTTCTTT	CASSLQGQNTEAFF	-	TRBJ1-1	-	TRBV5-1
TGTGCCAGCAGCCCACGCGCTACCGGGAATACCTACGAGCAGTACTTC	CASSPRATGNTYEQYF	few	TRBJ2-7	-	TRBV7-6
TGTGCCAGCAGCGTCAGGACTAGCGGGGGGCTCCGCAATGAGCAGTTCTTC	CASSVRTSGGLRNEQFF	-	TRBJ2-1	TRBD2	TRBV27
TGTGCCAGCAGCTTAGAAGGGGCTACGAACACCGGGGAGCTGTTTTTT	CASSLEGATNTGELFF	-	TRBJ2-2	-	TRBV7-8
TGTGCCAGTAGTATCGACCTGACTACCCCGACCTACGAGCAGTACTTC	CASSIDLTTPTYEQYF	-	TRBJ2-7	-	TRBV19
TGCGCCAGCAGTGAGGGTCCCGGGACTAGAAACACCATATATTTT	CASSEGPGTRNTIYF	few	TRBJ1-3	-	TRBV10-2
TGTGCCAGCCGGTGGAGGGTCGGCAATCAGCCCCAGCATTTT	CASRWRVGNQPQHF	-	TRBJ1-5	-	TRBV2
TGTGCCAGCAGTGGACAGGGCGTCGTACACGAGCAGTACTTC	CASSGQGVVHEQYF	-	TRBJ2-7	TRBD1	TRBV9
TGTGCCAGCAGCTTGCAGGGCAATGAGCAGTTCTTC	CASSLQGNEQFF	-	TRBJ2-1	-	TRBV11-3
TGTGCCAGTAGCCCCGGACAGGCCTATGGCTACACCTTC	CASSPGQAYGYTF	-	TRBJ1-2	TRBD1	TRBV19
TGTGCCAGCAGTTACGGCAGGGGGCGATCCTACGAGCAGTACTTC	CASSYGRGRSYEQYF	-	TRBJ2-7	TRBD1	TRBV28
TGTGCCAGCAGCTTTGACAGGTACACAGATACGCAGTATTTT	CASSFDRYTDTQYF	-	TRBJ2-3	-	TRBV5-5
TGTGCCAGCAGCCAAGAAATTAGCGGGAGGGCCGGTCATGAGCAGTTCTTC	CASSQEISGRAGHEQFF	-	TRBJ2-1	TRBD2	TRBV14
TGCAGCGTTGAAACCAGCGGGAGGGACTACGAGCAGTACTTC	CSVETSGRDYEQYF	-	TRBJ2-7	TRBD2	TRBV29-1
TGTGCCAGCAGTGAAACACACACCGGGACTCGGAGCACAGATACGCAGTATTTT	CASSETHTGTRSTDTQYF	-	TRBJ2-3	-	TRBV6-1
TGTGCCAGCAGTTACTCTGCGGAGGGGAGCGAGCAGTACTTC	CASSYSAEGSEQYF	-	TRBJ2-7	-	TRBV6-2/TRBV6-3